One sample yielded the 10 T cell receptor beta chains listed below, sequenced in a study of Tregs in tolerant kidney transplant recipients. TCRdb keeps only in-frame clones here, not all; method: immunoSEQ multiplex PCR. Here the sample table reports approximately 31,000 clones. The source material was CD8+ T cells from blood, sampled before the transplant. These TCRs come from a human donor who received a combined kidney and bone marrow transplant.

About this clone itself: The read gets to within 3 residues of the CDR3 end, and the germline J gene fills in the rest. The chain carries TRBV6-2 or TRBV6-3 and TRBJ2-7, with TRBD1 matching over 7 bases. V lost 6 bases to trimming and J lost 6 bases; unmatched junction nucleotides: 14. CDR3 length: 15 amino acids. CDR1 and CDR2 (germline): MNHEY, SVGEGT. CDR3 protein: CASSSSGQLSSEQYF. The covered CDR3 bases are TGTGCCAGCAGCTCCTCGGGACAGCTCTCCAGCGAG.

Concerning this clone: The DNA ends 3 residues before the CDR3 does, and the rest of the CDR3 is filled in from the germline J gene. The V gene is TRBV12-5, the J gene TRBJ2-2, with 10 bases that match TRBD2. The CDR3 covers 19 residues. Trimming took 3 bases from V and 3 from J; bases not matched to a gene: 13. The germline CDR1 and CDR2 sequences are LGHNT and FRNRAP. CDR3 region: CASGFRRSGRARDTGELFF. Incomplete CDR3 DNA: TGTGCTAGTGGTTTCCGACGGAGCGGGAGGGCCCGCGACACCGGGGAG.

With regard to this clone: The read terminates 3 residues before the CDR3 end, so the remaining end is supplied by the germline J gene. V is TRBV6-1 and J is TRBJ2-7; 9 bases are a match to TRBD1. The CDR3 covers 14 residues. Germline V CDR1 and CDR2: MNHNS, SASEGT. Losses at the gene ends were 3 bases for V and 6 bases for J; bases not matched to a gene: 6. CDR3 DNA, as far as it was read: TGTGCCAGCAGTGAGGACAGGGGAATCTCCGAG. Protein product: CASSEDRGISE. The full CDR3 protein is CASSEDRGISEQYF.

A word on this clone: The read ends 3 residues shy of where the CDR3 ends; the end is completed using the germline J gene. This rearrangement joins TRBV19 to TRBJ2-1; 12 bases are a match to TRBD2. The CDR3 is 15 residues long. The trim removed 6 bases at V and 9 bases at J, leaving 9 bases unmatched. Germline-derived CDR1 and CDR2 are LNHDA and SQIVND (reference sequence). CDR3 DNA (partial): TGTGCCAGTAGCATGACTAGCGGGAGAGCGGGTGAG. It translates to CASSMTSGRAGE. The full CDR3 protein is CASSMTSGRAGEQFF.

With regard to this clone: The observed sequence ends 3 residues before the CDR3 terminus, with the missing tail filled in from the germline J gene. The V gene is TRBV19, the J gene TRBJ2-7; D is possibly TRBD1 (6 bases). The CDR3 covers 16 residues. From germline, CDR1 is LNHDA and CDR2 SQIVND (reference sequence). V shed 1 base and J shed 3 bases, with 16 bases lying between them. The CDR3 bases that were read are TGTGCCAGTAGTATAGCGGGGCAGGGGCCGCTCTACGAG. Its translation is CASSIAGQGPLYE. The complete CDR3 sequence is CASSIAGQGPLYEQYF.

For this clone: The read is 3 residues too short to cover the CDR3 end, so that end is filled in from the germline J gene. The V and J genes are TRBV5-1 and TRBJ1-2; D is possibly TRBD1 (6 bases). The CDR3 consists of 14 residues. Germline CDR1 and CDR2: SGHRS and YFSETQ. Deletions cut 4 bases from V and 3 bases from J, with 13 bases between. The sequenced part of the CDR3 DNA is TGCGCCAGCAGCGCACAGGGAGGAGACTATGGC. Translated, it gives CASSAQGGDYG. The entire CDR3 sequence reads CASSAQGGDYGYTF. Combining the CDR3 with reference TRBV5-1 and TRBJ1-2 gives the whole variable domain KAGVTQTPRYLIKTRGQQVTLSCSPISGHRSVSWYQQTPGQGLQFLFEYFSETQRNKGNFPGRFSGRQFSNSRSEMNVSTLELGDSALYLCASSAQGGDYGYTFGSGTRLTVV.

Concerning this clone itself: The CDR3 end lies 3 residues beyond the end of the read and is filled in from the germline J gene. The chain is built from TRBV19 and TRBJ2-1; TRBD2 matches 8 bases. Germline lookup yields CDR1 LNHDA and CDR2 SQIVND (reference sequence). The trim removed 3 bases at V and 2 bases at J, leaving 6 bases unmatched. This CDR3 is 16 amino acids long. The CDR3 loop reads CASSMDRREAYNEQFF. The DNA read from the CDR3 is TGTGCCAGTAGTATGGATCGGCGGGAGGCCTACAATGAG. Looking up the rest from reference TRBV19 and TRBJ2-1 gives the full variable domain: DGGITQSPKYLFRKEGQNVTLSCEQNLNHDAMYWYRQDPGQGLRLIYYSQIVNDFQKGDIAEGYSVSREKKESFPLTVTSAQKNPTAFYLCASSMDRREAYNEQFFGPGTRLTVL.

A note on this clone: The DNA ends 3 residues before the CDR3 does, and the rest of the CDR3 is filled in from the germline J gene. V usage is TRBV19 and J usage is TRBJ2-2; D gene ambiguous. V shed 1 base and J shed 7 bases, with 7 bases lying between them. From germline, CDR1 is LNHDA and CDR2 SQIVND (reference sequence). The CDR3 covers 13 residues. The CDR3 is CASSIVQLGELFF. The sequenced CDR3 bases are TGTGCCAGTAGTATAGTACAGCTCGGGGAG.

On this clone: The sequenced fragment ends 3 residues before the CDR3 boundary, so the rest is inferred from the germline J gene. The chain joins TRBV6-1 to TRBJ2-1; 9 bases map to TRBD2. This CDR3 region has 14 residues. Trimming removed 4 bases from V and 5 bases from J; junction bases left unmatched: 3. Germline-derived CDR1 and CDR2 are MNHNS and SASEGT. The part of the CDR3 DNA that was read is TGTGCCAGCAGTGGACTAGCGGATGACAATGAG. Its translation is CASSGLADDNE. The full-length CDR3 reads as CASSGLADDNEQFF.

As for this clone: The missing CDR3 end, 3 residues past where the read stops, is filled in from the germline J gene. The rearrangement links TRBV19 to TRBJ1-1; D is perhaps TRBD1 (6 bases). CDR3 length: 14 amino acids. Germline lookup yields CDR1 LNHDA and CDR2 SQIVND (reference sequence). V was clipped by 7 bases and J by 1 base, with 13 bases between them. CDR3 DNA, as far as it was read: TGTGCCAGTACAATGACAGGCTGGAACACTGAA. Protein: CASTMTGWNTE. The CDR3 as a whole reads CASTMTGWNTEAFF.